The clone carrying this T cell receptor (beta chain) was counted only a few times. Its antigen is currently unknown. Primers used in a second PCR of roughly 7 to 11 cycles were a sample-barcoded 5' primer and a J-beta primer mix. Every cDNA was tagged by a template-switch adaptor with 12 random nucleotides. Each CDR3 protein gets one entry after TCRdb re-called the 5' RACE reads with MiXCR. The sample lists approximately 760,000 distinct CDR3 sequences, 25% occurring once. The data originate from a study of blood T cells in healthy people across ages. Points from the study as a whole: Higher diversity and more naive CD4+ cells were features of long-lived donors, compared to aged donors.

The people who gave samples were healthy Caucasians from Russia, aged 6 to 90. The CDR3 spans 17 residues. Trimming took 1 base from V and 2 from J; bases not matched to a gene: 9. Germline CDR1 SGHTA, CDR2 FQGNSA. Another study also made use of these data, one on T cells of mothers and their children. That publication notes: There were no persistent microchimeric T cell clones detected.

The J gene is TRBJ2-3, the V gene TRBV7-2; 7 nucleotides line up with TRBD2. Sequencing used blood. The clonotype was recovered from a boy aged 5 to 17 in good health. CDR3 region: CASSLVGLADNTDTQYF. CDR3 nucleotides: TGTGCCAGCAGCTTAGTTGGGCTAGCGGACAACACAGATACGCAGTATTTT. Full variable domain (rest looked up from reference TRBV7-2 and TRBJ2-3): GAGVSQSPSNKVTEKGKDVELRCDPISGHTALYWYRQSLGQGLEFLIYFQGNSAPDKSGLPSDRFSAERTGGSVSTLTIQRTQQEDSAVYLCASSLVGLADNTDTQYFGPGTRLTVL.